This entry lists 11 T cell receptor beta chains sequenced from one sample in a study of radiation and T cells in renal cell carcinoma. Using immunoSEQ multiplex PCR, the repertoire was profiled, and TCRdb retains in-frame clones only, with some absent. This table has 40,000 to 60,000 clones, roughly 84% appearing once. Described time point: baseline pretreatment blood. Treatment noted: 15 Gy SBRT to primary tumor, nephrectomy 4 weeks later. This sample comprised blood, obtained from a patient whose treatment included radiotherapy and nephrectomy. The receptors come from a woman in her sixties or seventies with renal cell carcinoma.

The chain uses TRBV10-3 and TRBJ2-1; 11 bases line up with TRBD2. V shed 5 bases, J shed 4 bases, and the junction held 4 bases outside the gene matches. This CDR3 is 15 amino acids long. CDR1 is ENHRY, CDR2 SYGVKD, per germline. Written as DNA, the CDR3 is TGTGCCATCAGTCCCGGGACTAGCGGTTACAATGAGCAGTTCTTC. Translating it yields CAISPGTSGYNEQFF.

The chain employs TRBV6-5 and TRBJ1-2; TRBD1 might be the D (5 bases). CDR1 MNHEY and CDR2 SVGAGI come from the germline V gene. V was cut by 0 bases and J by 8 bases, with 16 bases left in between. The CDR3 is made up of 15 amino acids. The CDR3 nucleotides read TGTGCCAGCAGTTACTCAGCAGGGAGATTCGGCGGCTACACCTTC. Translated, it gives CASSYSAGRFGGYTF.

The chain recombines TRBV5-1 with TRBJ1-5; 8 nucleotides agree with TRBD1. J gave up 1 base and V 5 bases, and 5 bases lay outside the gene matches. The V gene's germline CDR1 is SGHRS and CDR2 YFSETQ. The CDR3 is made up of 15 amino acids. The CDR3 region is CASSLGQGSNQPQHF. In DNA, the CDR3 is TGCGCCAGCAGTTTAGGACAGGGAAGCAATCAGCCCCAGCATTTT. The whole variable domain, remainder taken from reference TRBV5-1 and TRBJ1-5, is KAGVTQTPRYLIKTRGQQVTLSCSPISGHRSVSWYQQTPGQGLQFLFEYFSETQRNKGNFPGRFSGRQFSNSRSEMNVSTLELGDSALYLCASSLGQGSNQPQHFGDGTRLSIL.

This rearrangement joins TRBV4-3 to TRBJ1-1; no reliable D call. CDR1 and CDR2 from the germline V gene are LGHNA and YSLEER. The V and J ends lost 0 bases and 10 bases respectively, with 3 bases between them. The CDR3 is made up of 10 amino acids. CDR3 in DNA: TGCGCCAGCAGCCAAGAAGGAGCTTTCTTT. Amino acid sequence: CASSQEGAFF.

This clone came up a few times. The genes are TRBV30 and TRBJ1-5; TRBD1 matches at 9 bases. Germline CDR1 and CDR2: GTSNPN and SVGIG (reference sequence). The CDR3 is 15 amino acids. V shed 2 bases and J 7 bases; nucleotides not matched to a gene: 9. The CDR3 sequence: CAWSRPQGAGQPQHF. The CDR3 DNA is TGTGCCTGGAGTAGGCCACAGGGGGCTGGACAGCCCCAGCATTTT.

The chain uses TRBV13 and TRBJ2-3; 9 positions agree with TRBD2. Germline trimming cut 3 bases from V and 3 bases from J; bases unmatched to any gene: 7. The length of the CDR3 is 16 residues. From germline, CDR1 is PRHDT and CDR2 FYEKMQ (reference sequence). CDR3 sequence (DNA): TGTGCCAGCAGCTTCAGTCCGACTAGCGGAACAGATACGCAGTATTTT. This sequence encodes CASSFSPTSGTDTQYF.

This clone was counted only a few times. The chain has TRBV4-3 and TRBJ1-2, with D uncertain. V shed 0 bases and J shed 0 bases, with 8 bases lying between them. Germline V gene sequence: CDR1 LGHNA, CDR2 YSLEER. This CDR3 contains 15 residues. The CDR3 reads CASSQDPGPNYGYTF. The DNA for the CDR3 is TGCGCCAGCAGCCAAGATCCCGGACCTAACTATGGCTACACCTTC.

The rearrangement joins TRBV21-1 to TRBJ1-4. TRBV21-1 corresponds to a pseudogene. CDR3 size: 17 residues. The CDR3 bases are TGTGCCAGCAGCAACCGGGACCGTAAAGGCCGGGATGAAAAACTGTTTTTT. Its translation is CASSNRDRKGRDEKLFF.

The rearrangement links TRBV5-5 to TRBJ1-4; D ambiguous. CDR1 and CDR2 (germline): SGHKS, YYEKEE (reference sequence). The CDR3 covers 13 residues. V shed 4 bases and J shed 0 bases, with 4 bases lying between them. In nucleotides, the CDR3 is TGTGCCAGCAGCCTTGCAACTAATGAAAAACTGTTTTTT. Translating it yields CASSLATNEKLFF.

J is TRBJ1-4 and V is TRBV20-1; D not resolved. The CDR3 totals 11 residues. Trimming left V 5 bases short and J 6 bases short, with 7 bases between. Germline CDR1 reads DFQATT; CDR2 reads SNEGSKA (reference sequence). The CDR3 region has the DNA TGCAGTGCTTACGTAGATGAAAAACTGTTTTTT. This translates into CSAYVDEKLFF.

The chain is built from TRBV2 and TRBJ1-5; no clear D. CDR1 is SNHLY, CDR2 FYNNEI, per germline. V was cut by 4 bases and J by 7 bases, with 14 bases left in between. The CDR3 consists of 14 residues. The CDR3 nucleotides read TGTGCCAGCAGTGTTGGAGCAGACAACCAGCCCCAGCATTTT. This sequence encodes CASSVGADNQPQHF.